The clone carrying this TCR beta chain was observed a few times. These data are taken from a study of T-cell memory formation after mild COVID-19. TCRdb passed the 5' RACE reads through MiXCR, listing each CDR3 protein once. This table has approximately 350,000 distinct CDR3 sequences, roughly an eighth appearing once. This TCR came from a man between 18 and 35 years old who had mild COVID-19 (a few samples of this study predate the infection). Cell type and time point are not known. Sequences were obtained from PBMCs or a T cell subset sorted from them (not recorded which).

In nucleotides, the CDR3 is TGTGCCAGCAACCCGGCCCCGAACACCGGGGAGCTGTTTTTT. Translation gives CASNPAPNTGELFF. V and J are TRBV5-4 and TRBJ2-2; D gene uncertain. The germline V gene encodes CDR1 SGHNT and CDR2 YYREEE (reference sequence). Trimming stripped 6 bases from V and 0 bases from J, with 9 bases between. This CDR3 has 14 amino acids.